These 14 T cell receptor beta chains were all obtained from the same sample, sequenced in a study of blood T cell repertoires in COVID-19 (dated by TCRdb to between 2020 and 2021). Library prep was done by the immunoSEQ multiplex PCR assay. The table was pulled from immuneACCESS by TCRdb, which kept in-frame rearrangements only. Such tables lose some clones; where checked, under half of the loss comes from unresolved V genes, and the rest has no known cause. A total of 110,000 or so clones appear in this sample, approximately 85% of them only once. More than 5% of the sample is held by the ten biggest clonotypes. The sequenced sample was peripheral blood. The origin of the receptors is a woman aged 60-75 years with COVID-19, enrolled during active disease.

This clone was detected ten times or more. The chain has TRBV10-2 and TRBJ1-5; D is perhaps TRBD1 (6 bases). V lost 6 bases and J lost 2, with 11 bases in between. The germline CDR1 and CDR2 sequences are WSHSY and SAAADI. The CDR3 is 14 residues long. The CDR3 region has the DNA TGCGCCAGCAGGGTGGGGGCAGGCAATCAGCCCCAGCATTTT. The encoded protein is CASRVGAGNQPQHF.

The chain combines TRBV10-3 with TRBJ1-3; D is perhaps TRBD1 (6 bases). CDR1 and CDR2 from the germline V gene are ENHRY and SYGVKD. This CDR3 contains 14 residues. The V end lost 4 bases, the J end lost 1 base, and 8 bases lay between the germline ends. For the CDR3, the DNA is TGTGCCATCAGTGGACAGGCGTCTGGAAACACCATATATTTT. Protein product: CAISGQASGNTIYF.

There are a few counts of this clone. This chain links TRBV5-6 with TRBJ2-1; D may be TRBD1 (6 bases). The CDR3 spans 13 residues. The germline V and J ends were trimmed by 0 bases and 6 bases, with 7 bases remaining between them. Germline CDR1 reads SGHDT; CDR2 reads YYEEEE. This chain's CDR3 is CASSLGTANEQFF. The CDR3 nucleotides read TGTGCCAGCAGCTTGGGGACAGCCAATGAGCAGTTCTTC.

The CDR3 loop is CASSAPDRGIEGDYGYTF. The CDR3 DNA reads TGTGCCAGCAGTGCACCGGACAGGGGGATAGAAGGAGACTATGGCTACACCTTC. This chain connects TRBV25-1 to TRBJ1-2; 10 positions agree with TRBD1. Looked up from germline, CDR1 is MGHDK and CDR2 is SYGVNS. The CDR3 is 18 amino acids. V lost 4 bases and J lost 3; bases outside the gene matches: 14.

In its sample, this clone was seen a few times. The chain combines TRBV7-9 with TRBJ1-5, with D possibly matching TRBD1 (5 bases). The ends were cut back, 3 bases at V and 4 bases at J, with 10 bases in the middle. Looked up from germline, CDR1 is SEHNR and CDR2 is FQNEAQ (reference sequence). The length of the CDR3 is 14 residues. The CDR3 DNA follows: TGTGCCAGCAGCTTGTCCAGGGAAAATCAGCCCCAGCATTTT. This sequence encodes CASSLSRENQPQHF.

V usage is TRBV27 and J usage is TRBJ2-7; no definite D call. Germline V gene lookup returns CDR1 MNHEY and CDR2 SMNVEV (reference sequence). The germline V and J ends were trimmed by 5 bases and 0 bases, with 5 bases remaining between them. The CDR3 runs to 12 residues. The CDR3 nucleotides are TGTGCCAGCAGTCCGAGCTCCTACGAGCAGTACTTC. This gives the protein CASSPSSYEQYF.

The rearrangement joins TRBV6-5 to TRBJ2-1; 7 bases fit TRBD1. With 2 bases clipped from V and 4 bases from J, the junction kept 2 bases outside the gene matches. The length of the CDR3 is 14 residues. CDR1 and CDR2 (germline): MNHEY, SVGAGI. CDR3 bases: TGTGCCAGCAGTTACACAGGGGCTTACAATGAGCAGTTCTTC. Translated: CASSYTGAYNEQFF.

This chain uses TRBV12-3 or TRBV12-4 with TRBJ1-2; TRBD1 might be the D (5 bases). Trimming stripped 5 bases from V and 3 bases from J, with 10 bases between. The CDR3 is made up of 13 amino acids. This CDR3 is CASSPDSYYGYTF. The CDR3 DNA is TGTGCCAGCAGTCCTGACAGCTACTATGGCTACACCTTC.

The gene calls are TRBV2 and TRBJ1-1; D may be TRBD1 (6 bases). V was trimmed by 10 bases and J by 3 bases, leaving 15 bases between them. The CDR3 has 13 amino acids. CDR1 and CDR2 (germline): SNHLY, FYNNEI. The CDR3 spells CATWDTSDTEAFF. The CDR3 DNA sequence: TGTGCCACCTGGGACACTTCGGACACTGAAGCTTTCTTT.

The chain recombines TRBV7-3 with TRBJ2-3; a weak D match, TRBD1 (6 bases). The ends were cut back, 1 base at V and 1 base at J, with 9 bases in the middle. CDR3 length equals 15 residues. Per germline, CDR1 SGHTA and CDR2 FQGTGA. The CDR3 region has the DNA TGTGCCAGCAGCTTAAGGGGGCCGGGCACAGATACGCAGTATTTT. Protein product: CASSLRGPGTDTQYF.

This chain links TRBV6-4 with TRBJ1-1; possibly TRBD1 for D (6 bases). Germline-derived CDR1 and CDR2 are MRHNA and SNTAGT. V lost 6 bases and J lost 6, with 17 bases in between. The CDR3 spans 14 residues. CDR3 amino acids: CASRIESGDAEAFF. In nucleotides, the CDR3 is TGTGCCAGCAGGATTGAGTCAGGGGATGCTGAAGCTTTCTTT.

V usage is TRBV3-1 (or the pseudogene TRBV3-2) and J usage is TRBJ1-1; TRBD1 matches 7 bases. Looked up from germline, CDR1 is LGHDT and CDR2 is YNNKEL (reference sequence). The V and J ends lost 5 bases and 4 bases, in that order; junction bases with no gene match: 4. CDR3 length equals 13 residues. The CDR3 DNA reads TGTGCCAGCAGCACCCAGGGGGTCACTGAAGCTTTCTTT. As protein: CASSTQGVTEAFF.

The rearrangement links TRBV5-1 to TRBJ1-5; 7 nucleotides agree with TRBD1. The junction had 17 bases not matched to a gene; V was cut back by 1 base and J by 4 bases. Germline V CDR1 and CDR2: SGHRS, YFSETQ. This CDR3 is 19 amino acids long. The CDR3 nucleotides are TGCGCCAGCAGCTTGAGGCCAACAGGGGTCGGGGGATTTAATCAGCCCCAGCATTTT. This codes for CASSLRPTGVGGFNQPQHF.

This clone showed up just a few times. V gene TRBV30 combines with J gene TRBJ2-3; weak D call: TRBD2 (5 bases). The CDR3 is 12 amino acids. The germline CDR1 and CDR2 sequences are GTSNPN and SVGIG (reference sequence). Trimming removed 0 bases from V and 5 bases from J, with 6 bases in between. The DNA for the CDR3 is TGTGCCTGGAGTGTACGGGGAGATACGCAGTATTTT. Residues: CAWSVRGDTQYF.